This T cell receptor (beta chain) was identified during a study of identical twins. Study-wide results and limits: Beta out-of-frame sequences showed weaker excess sharing between twins.

Of note for this clonotype: Its antigen is as yet unknown.

Template switching (which added a universal primer site) was used, and cDNA carried unique molecular identifiers. MiXCR was run by TCRdb on the 5' RACE reads, yielding one entry per CDR3 protein. This table has under 900,000 distinct CDR3 sequences, 10% to 15% appearing once. The V gene lost 4 bases and the J gene lost 7 bases, with 20 bases spanning the gap. There are 14 residues in the CDR3. Germline CDR1 is SQVTM and CDR2 is ANQGSEA. The sample also formed part of further work on yellow fever vaccine responses in identical twins.

The TCR comes from a woman aged 18-30 years in good health. V usage is TRBV29-1 and J usage is TRBJ2-7; D may match TRBD1 or TRBD2 (6 bases each). Input material: PBMCs. DNA for the CDR3: TGCAGCGTTGCTTTGGGGGGCCTGTCGGGGGAGCAGTACTTC. As protein: CSVALGGLSGEQYF.